Below are 2 T cell receptor beta chains sequenced from a single sample in a study of blood T cells in healthy people across ages. A sample-barcoded 5' primer and a J-beta primer mix were used in a second PCR of about 7 to 12 cycles. TCRdb used MiXCR to reprocess the 5' RACE reads, holding one entry per CDR3 protein. The profile shows approximately 800,000 distinct CDR3 sequences, roughly 34% of them singletons. Source material: blood. The origin of the receptors is a man aged 18 to 29 in good health.

This chain connects TRBV12-3 or TRBV12-4 to TRBJ2-3; TRBD2 matches 7 bases. The V segment lost 3 bases and the J segment 4 bases; nucleotides outside the gene matches: 10. The CDR3 is 16 residues long. For the CDR3, the DNA is TGTGCCAGCAGTTTTGGTCTAGCGGTGACCGCAGATACGCAGTATTTT. It yields the protein CASSFGLAVTADTQYF.

Concerning this clonotype itself: An end of the junction differs from the germline gene, which may be a read error. This chain joins TRBV5-5 and TRBJ1-1; 7 bases align to TRBD1. The CDR3 extends over 17 amino acids. Per germline, CDR1 SGHKS and CDR2 YYEKEE (reference sequence). The CDR3 spells CASRLDLTGPMNTEAFF. The CDR3, as DNA: TGTGCCAGCCGCTTGGATTTGACAGGGCCTATGAACACTGAAGCTTTCTTT.